The TCR beta chain described here comes from a study of T cell repertoires in cytomegalovirus infection. Study details: CMV epitopes, recently identified HLA-C-restricted and well-studied HLA-B-restricted, were used. Signatures in public TCR beta sequences pointed to both CMV infection and matching HLA type.

TCRdb independently ran MiXCR on the reads; one entry per CDR3 protein. The table lists fewer than 900,000 distinct CDR3 sequences, approximately 32% of them singletons. This clonotype was found once. Its specificity is not known. This CDR3 is 13 amino acids long. Trimming removed 5 bases at V and 14 bases at J, with 19 bases between. Looked up from germline, CDR1 is MNHEY and CDR2 is SMNVEV (reference sequence). The source material was cultured CD8+ T cells from PBMCs, sampled from culture after CMV antigen stimulation. This sequence originates from a human donor in good health (CMV status not recorded). Some clones in this sample may be carry-over from other donors' samples. The chain uses TRBV27 and TRBJ2-1; perhaps TRBD2 as D (6 bases). This CDR3 is CASSRTSAGGEFF. CDR3 DNA sequence: TGTGCCAGCAGTCGAACGTCCGCCGGCGGGGAGTTCTTC.